The next 27 T cell receptor beta chains were all read from a single sample in a study of T cells in narcolepsy (dated by TCRdb to about 2018). Libraries were constructed by the immunoSEQ multiplex PCR assay. The clones in this table, taken by TCRdb from immuneACCESS, are in-frame only. Not every clone is retained; where verified, under half of the shortfall comes from an unresolved V gene, and the cause of the rest is unknown. Counted in this sample were 6,500 to 8,500 clones; about 56% of them appeared once. The ten largest make up about a fifth of the sample. The sample taken for sequencing was CD45RA- memory CD8+ T cells from PBMCs. The cell subset or site label of this sample denotes: memory T cells sorted ex vivo from peripheral blood. These receptors originate from a human donor with narcolepsy.

This clone was detected only a few times. This chain links TRBV4-2 with TRBJ2-3, with TRBD1 identical over 11 bases. Germline V gene data show CDR1 as LGHNA and CDR2 as YNFKEQ. The CDR3 extends over 16 amino acids. The trim removed 0 bases at V and 6 bases at J, leaving 5 bases unmatched. The CDR3 DNA follows: TGTGCCAGCAGCCAAGAAAACGGACAGGGGGCGGATACGCAGTATTTT. Translated, it gives CASSQENGQGADTQYF.

The rearrangement links TRBV19 to TRBJ1-2; possible D gene TRBD1, 5 bases. Germline lookup yields CDR1 LNHDA and CDR2 SQIVND (reference sequence). The CDR3 runs to 13 residues. The V gene lost 7 bases and the J gene lost 5 bases, with 14 bases spanning the gap. This CDR3 reads CASNWEGKYGYTF. CDR3 DNA sequence: TGTGCCAGTAATTGGGAGGGGAAGTATGGCTACACCTTC.

The chain's CDR3 is CASSLRPKTGGAFF. The CDR3 DNA is TGTGCCAGCAGCTTAAGACCCAAGACAGGTGGGGCTTTCTTT. The chain links TRBV7-2 to TRBJ1-1; TRBD1 is a possible D gene (6 bases). Germline V CDR1 and CDR2: SGHTA, FQGNSA. The CDR3 extends over 14 amino acids. Trimming removed 2 bases at V and 11 bases at J, with 18 bases between.

The V gene is TRBV2, the J gene TRBJ2-1; 7 bases are shared with TRBD2. V gave up 5 bases and J gave up 4 bases; unmatched junction bases: 2. Germline V gives CDR1 SNHLY, CDR2 FYNNEI. The length of the CDR3 is 13 residues. CDR3 amino acids: CASSLADYNEQFF. The CDR3 DNA reads as TGTGCCAGCAGTCTAGCGGATTACAATGAGCAGTTCTTC.

This chain connects TRBV19 to TRBJ2-3, with 8 bases matching TRBD2. Trimming at V came to 3 bases and at J to 6 bases, leaving 5 bases not matched to a gene. CDR1 LNHDA and CDR2 SQIVND come from the germline V gene (reference sequence). The CDR3 extends over 14 amino acids. CDR3 loop: CASSMGLAGDTQYF. CDR3 coding DNA: TGTGCCAGTAGTATGGGGTTAGCGGGGGATACGCAGTATTTT.

This clone appeared a single time. This sequence joins TRBV28 and TRBJ2-3; 7 bases fit TRBD1. Germline-derived CDR1 and CDR2 are MDHEN and SYDVKM. Trimming removed 6 bases from V and 5 bases from J; junction bases left unmatched: 11. CDR3 size: 15 residues. CDR3 bases: TGTGCCAGCAGCTTAAGGGGGCTAGCAGGAGATACGCAGTATTTT. Its protein is CASSLRGLAGDTQYF.

A remark on this clone: This sample includes further DNA sequences coding for the same CDR3. The J gene is TRBJ2-7, the V gene TRBV30, with D hard to call. CDR3 length equals 13 residues. V was cut by 0 bases and J by 6 bases, with 12 bases left in between. Germline V lookup: CDR1 GTSNPN, CDR2 SVGIG (reference sequence). CDR3 protein: CAWSVRPDGEQYF. Written as DNA, the CDR3 is TGTGCCTGGAGTGTACGACCCGATGGCGAGCAGTACTTC.

The V call is TRBV6-5, the J call TRBJ2-3; 7 bases are shared with TRBD2. With 2 bases clipped from V and 5 bases from J, the junction kept 10 bases outside the gene matches. The length of the CDR3 is 16 residues. Germline CDR1 MNHEY, CDR2 SVGAGI. Here the CDR3 DNA reads TGTGCCAGCAGTTACGGAAACGGACTAGGAGGAGATACGCAGTATTTT. This sequence encodes CASSYGNGLGGDTQYF.

This sequence joins TRBV11-2 and TRBJ2-3; the D call may be TRBD1 or TRBD2 (5 bases each). The CDR3 extends over 15 amino acids. CDR1 and CDR2 (germline): SGHAT, FQNNGV. The V and J ends lost 5 bases and 2 bases respectively, with 14 bases between them. The CDR3 DNA is TGTGCCAGCAGCCCCACGGGGCTTCCCACAGATACGCAGTATTTT. This sequence encodes CASSPTGLPTDTQYF.

The chain uses TRBV4-3 and TRBJ2-1; the D call may be TRBD1 or TRBD2 (5 bases each). From germline, CDR1 is LGHNA and CDR2 YSLEER. The CDR3 has 16 residues. V was shortened by 0 bases and J by 4 bases, with 13 bases between the two germline ends. The CDR3 sequence: CASSQDGLGVYNEQFF. The CDR3 DNA reads TGCGCCAGCAGCCAAGATGGGCTGGGGGTATACAATGAGCAGTTCTTC.

Comments on this clone: With a much larger clone just one base away, this may be a read error. The sample holds other DNA sequences that translate to the same CDR3. The rearrangement links TRBV6-5 to TRBJ2-7; 10 bases agree with TRBD1. The V gene's germline CDR1 is MNHEY and CDR2 SVGAGI. The CDR3 runs 13 residues. V gave up 5 bases and J gave up 6 bases; unmatched junction bases: 4. The CDR3 protein is CASSEGDRGEQYF. CDR3 DNA: TGTGCCAGCAGTGAGGGGGACAGGGGCGAGCAGTACTTC.

The chain links TRBV19 to TRBJ2-2; D remains unclear. This CDR3 region has 13 residues. V gave up 3 bases and J gave up 1 base, with 3 bases separating them. The germline V gene has CDR1 LNHDA and CDR2 SQIVND (reference sequence). CDR3 amino acids: CASSIQNTGELFF. CDR3 DNA: TGTGCCAGTAGTATCCAGAACACCGGGGAGCTGTTTTTT. The entire variable domain, with the rest obtained from reference TRBV19 and TRBJ2-2, is as follows: DGGITQSPKYLFRKEGQNVTLSCEQNLNHDAMYWYRQDPGQGLRLIYYSQIVNDFQKGDIAEGYSVSREKKESFPLTVTSAQKNPTAFYLCASSIQNTGELFFGEGSRLTVL.

This clone was picked up a small number of times. The junction shows a germline mismatch at one end, possibly a read error. The CDR3 here is CASSLTEWNTEAFF. CDR3 coding DNA: TGTGCCAGCAGCTTGACAGAGTGGAACACTGAAGCTTTCTTT. The chain couples TRBV5-3 to TRBJ1-1, with D perhaps matching TRBD1 (5 bases). TRBV5-3 is an open reading frame, and its role is uncertain. This CDR3 region has 14 residues.

This chain joins TRBV6-6 and TRBJ2-3, with D perhaps being TRBD1 or TRBD2 (6 bases each). V lost 5 bases to trimming and J lost 2 bases, with 11 bases between them. There are 14 residues in the CDR3. Germline lookup yields CDR1 MNHNY and CDR2 SVGAGI (reference sequence). DNA of the CDR3: TGTGCCAGCAGTACGGGGGCACACACAGATACGCAGTATTTT. It specifies CASSTGAHTDTQYF.

V usage is TRBV6-1 and J usage is TRBJ2-5; D gene unclear. The last part of the DNA fits TRBJ2-7 better; the J call may be wrong. The germline V gene encodes CDR1 MNHNS and CDR2 SASEGT. This CDR3 spans 13 amino acids. CDR3: CAIIDRVTYEQYF. In DNA form, the CDR3 reads TGTGCCATCATAGACCGTGTCACCTACGAGCAGTACTTC.

The chain is built from TRBV4-1 and TRBJ2-5; tentatively, D is TRBD2 (5 bases). This CDR3 has 15 amino acids. Germline V CDR1 and CDR2: MGHRA, YSYEKL. V was cut by 0 bases and J by 5 bases, with 13 bases left in between. The CDR3 here is CASSQDDEGGETQYF. The CDR3, as DNA: TGCGCCAGCAGCCAAGATGATGAGGGCGGGGAGACCCAGTACTTC.

This clone was detected a few times. The chain joins TRBV5-3 to TRBJ1-2; TRBD1 matches at 7 bases. TRBV5-3 is sorted into the ORF group, with uncertain function. V was pared by 3 bases and J by 6 bases, with 5 bases of the junction left unmatched. The CDR3 consists of 13 residues. In nucleotides, the CDR3 is TGTGCCAGAAGCTGCGACAGGGTCGATGGCTACACCTTC. It translates to CARSCDRVDGYTF.

The chain is built from TRBV2 and TRBJ2-7, with D possibly TRBD1 on 6 matching bases. Germline lookup yields CDR1 SNHLY and CDR2 FYNNEI. CDR3 size: 12 residues. V shed 11 bases and J shed 2 bases, with 13 bases lying between them. CDR3 DNA: TGTGCCCTCGGACAGTTAACCTACGAGCAGTACTTC. This translates into CALGQLTYEQYF.

This clone turned up a few times. V and J are TRBV19 and TRBJ2-2; D is unresolved. V was trimmed by 7 bases and J by 7 bases, leaving 7 bases between them. Germline loops: CDR1 LNHDA, CDR2 SQIVND (reference sequence). The CDR3 extends over 11 amino acids. For the CDR3, the DNA is TGTGCCAGTATGATCTACGGGGAGCTGTTTTTT. It codes for CASMIYGELFF.

This chain joins TRBV4-2 and TRBJ2-5, with D perhaps TRBD2 (5 bases). The CDR3 consists of 16 residues. Germline V gives CDR1 LGHNA, CDR2 YNFKEQ. Trimming cost V 0 bases and J 5 bases, with 16 bases left between them. DNA of the CDR3: TGTGCCAGCAGCCAAGATCTTGGGGTGGGGAGTGAGACCCAGTACTTC. This sequence encodes CASSQDLGVGSETQYF.

The chain uses TRBV19 and TRBJ1-2; 8 bases agree with TRBD1. The CDR3 length is 14 residues. Germline V gives CDR1 LNHDA, CDR2 SQIVND (reference sequence). Unmatched junction bases numbered 2, after V lost 3 bases and J lost 2 bases. The CDR3 loop is CASSIGQGNYGYTF. The CDR3 nucleotides are TGTGCCAGTAGTATTGGACAGGGAAACTATGGCTACACCTTC.

The rearrangement uses TRBV7-6 and TRBJ1-2; D may be TRBD1 (5 bases). V was clipped by 5 bases and J by 8 bases, with 15 bases between them. The CDR3 is made up of 13 amino acids. CDR1 and CDR2 (germline): SGHVS, FNYEAQ. The CDR3 spells CASSIGGARGYTF. The DNA of the CDR3 is TGTGCCAGCAGCATTGGAGGGGCGCGGGGCTACACCTTC.

This clone was seen a handful of times. The rearrangement uses TRBV6-6 and TRBJ1-1; perhaps TRBD1 as D (5 bases). The germline V gene encodes CDR1 MNHNY and CDR2 SVGAGI (reference sequence). Deletions cut 2 bases from V and 2 bases from J, with 9 bases between. The CDR3 length is 14 residues. The CDR3, as DNA: TGTGCCAGCAGTTACATGGGACTCAACACTGAAGCTTTCTTT. This codes for CASSYMGLNTEAFF.

The V gene is TRBV9, the J gene TRBJ1-2, with 8 bases identical to TRBD1. Germline CDR1 and CDR2: SGDLS and YYNGEE. J lost 4 bases, V lost 4 bases, and 9 bases had no gene match. The CDR3 totals 15 residues. CDR3 sequence: CASSLSSGGSYGYTF. CDR3 coding DNA: TGTGCCAGCAGCCTATCCTCAGGGGGCAGCTATGGCTACACCTTC.

This clone has just one count. The rearrangement joins TRBV6-1 to TRBJ1-2, with D maybe TRBD1 (5 bases). The CDR3 contains 12 residues. Trimming removed 6 bases from V and 2 bases from J, with 7 bases in between. Germline values: CDR1 MNHNS, CDR2 SASEGT. The CDR3 here is CASRGDNYGYTF. The CDR3 bases are TGTGCCAGCAGGGGGGACAACTATGGCTACACCTTC.

This clone was seen a few times. The chain has TRBV7-8 and TRBJ1-1; tentative D call: TRBD1 (5 bases). From germline, CDR1 is SGHVS and CDR2 FQNEAQ. CDR3 length equals 16 residues. V shed 0 bases and J shed 3 bases, with 14 bases lying between them. The CDR3 DNA sequence: TGTGCCAGCAGCTTAGCCCTCCACATGGGGGACACTGAAGCTTTCTTT. Protein: CASSLALHMGDTEAFF.

The chain couples TRBV5-1 to TRBJ2-1; possibly TRBD2 for D (6 bases). The V end lost 4 bases, the J end lost 7 bases, and 6 bases lay between the germline ends. This CDR3 region has 11 residues. Germline CDR1 SGHRS, CDR2 YFSETQ. As DNA, the CDR3 is TGCGCCAGCAGCGGGGGGAATGAGCAGTTCTTC. As protein: CASSGGNEQFF. Complete variable domain (other parts from reference TRBV5-1 and TRBJ2-1): KAGVTQTPRYLIKTRGQQVTLSCSPISGHRSVSWYQQTPGQGLQFLFEYFSETQRNKGNFPGRFSGRQFSNSRSEMNVSTLELGDSALYLCASSGGNEQFFGPGTRLTVL.